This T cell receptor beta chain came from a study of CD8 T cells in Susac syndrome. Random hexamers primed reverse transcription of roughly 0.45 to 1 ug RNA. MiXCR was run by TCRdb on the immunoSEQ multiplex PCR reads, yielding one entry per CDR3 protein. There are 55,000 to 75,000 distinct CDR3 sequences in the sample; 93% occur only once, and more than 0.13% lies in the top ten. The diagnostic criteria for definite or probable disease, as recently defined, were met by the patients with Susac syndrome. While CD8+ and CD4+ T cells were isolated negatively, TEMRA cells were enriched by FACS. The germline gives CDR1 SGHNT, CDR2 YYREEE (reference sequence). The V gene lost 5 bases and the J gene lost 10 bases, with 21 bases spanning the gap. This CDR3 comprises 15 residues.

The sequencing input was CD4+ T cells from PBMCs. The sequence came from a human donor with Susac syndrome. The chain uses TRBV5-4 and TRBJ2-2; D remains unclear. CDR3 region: CASSPTLQTTKELFF. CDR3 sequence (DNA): TGTGCCAGCAGTCCCACCCTACAGACCACCAAGGAGCTGTTTTTT.